The 11 T cell receptor beta chains in this list originate from one sample, sequenced in a study of shared clonotypes between healthy human individuals. Sequencing was performed with immunoSEQ multiplex PCR; in TCRdb, only in-frame clones are kept and a portion is missing. The sample has 2 million to 2.5 million clones, approximately 95% seen once. Naive CD8 cells were CD45RO-negative, positively selected for CCR7, excluding terminally differentiated effector memory CD45RA+ cells. Material: naive CD8+ T cells sorted from blood. All receptors come from a man between 18 and 29 years old in good health.

The chain couples TRBV5-1 to TRBJ1-2, with D perhaps matching TRBD1 (5 bases). Per the germline V gene, CDR1 is SGHRS and CDR2 is YFSETQ. Trimming removed 0 bases from V and 8 bases from J, with 17 bases in between. The CDR3 contains 15 residues. Here the CDR3 reads CASSLDTTRPGGYTF. CDR3 bases: TGCGCCAGCAGCTTGGACACAACCCGACCAGGGGGCTACACCTTC.

The chain joins TRBV19 to TRBJ1-1; 12 bases map to TRBD1. Germline loops: CDR1 LNHDA, CDR2 SQIVND (reference sequence). This CDR3 has 14 residues. The junction had 9 bases not matched to a gene; V was cut back by 5 bases and J by 11 bases. CDR3 sequence (DNA): TGTGCCAGTAGTCGTCCGGGACAGGGGGCGCGGGCTTTCTTT. This translates into CASSRPGQGARAFF.

The chain is built from TRBV9 and TRBJ2-1; 7 bases align to TRBD2. V dropped 7 bases and J dropped 7; count of bases not matched to a gene: 11. Germline V gene data show CDR1 as SGDLS and CDR2 as YYNGEE. The CDR3 totals 14 residues. The CDR3 region has the DNA TGTGCCAGCGGCGGAAGGCGGGAGAGGAATGAGCAGTTCTTC. Its protein product is CASGGRRERNEQFF.

V and J are TRBV7-2 and TRBJ2-7; D is unclear. The V gene lost 4 bases and the J gene lost 3 bases, with 13 bases spanning the gap. In germline, CDR1 is SGHTA, CDR2 FQGNSA. The CDR3 runs 14 residues. The CDR3 protein is CASSSPRNSYEQYF. Written as DNA, the CDR3 is TGTGCCAGCAGCTCACCCCGGAACAGCTACGAGCAGTACTTC.

The chain is built from TRBV27 and TRBJ1-6, with D perhaps matching TRBD1 (5 bases). V dropped 6 bases and J dropped 3 bases, with 12 bases sitting between them. Germline values: CDR1 MNHEY, CDR2 SMNVEV (reference sequence). The CDR3 contains 15 residues. CDR3 DNA: TGTGCCAGCAGAAGCGTAGGGGACTATAATTCACCCCTCCACTTT. Translating gives CASRSVGDYNSPLHF.

The V call is TRBV6-5, the J call TRBJ1-1; D is uncertain. Germline V gene lookup returns CDR1 MNHEY and CDR2 SVGAGI. Deletions cut 7 bases from V and 1 base from J, with 10 bases between. CDR3 length equals 13 residues. The CDR3 region is CASKLAGNTEAFF. In DNA form, the CDR3 reads TGTGCCAGCAAACTAGCAGGGAACACTGAAGCTTTCTTT.

The chain has TRBV4-1 and TRBJ2-7; D is perhaps TRBD1 (5 bases). From germline, CDR1 is MGHRA and CDR2 YSYEKL. The germline V and J ends were trimmed by 3 bases and 6 bases, with 21 bases remaining between them. CDR3 length equals 16 residues. CDR3 loop: CASSQRGGADICEQYF. CDR3 DNA: TGCGCCAGCAGCCAGAGAGGTGGGGCAGATATCTGCGAGCAGTACTTC.

The chain uses TRBV10-3 and TRBJ1-5, with 7 bases lining up with TRBD1. Germline CDR1 and CDR2: ENHRY and SYGVKD. The trim removed 3 bases at V and 0 bases at J, leaving 5 bases unmatched. The CDR3 covers 16 residues. The CDR3 loop reads CAISETGDYSNQPQHF. The DNA for the CDR3 is TGTGCCATCAGTGAAACAGGGGACTATAGCAATCAGCCCCAGCATTTT.

V gene TRBV7-9 combines with J gene TRBJ2-7; D may be TRBD1 or TRBD2 (5 bases each). Germline loops: CDR1 SEHNR, CDR2 FQNEAQ (reference sequence). The germline V and J ends were trimmed by 4 bases and 2 bases, with 12 bases remaining between them. The CDR3 spans 14 residues. As DNA, the CDR3 is TGTGCCAGCAGCTCTTCTATGGGGGCCTACGAGCAGTACTTC. Translating gives CASSSSMGAYEQYF.

V usage is TRBV7-2 and J usage is TRBJ2-5, with D possibly TRBD1 on 5 matching bases. This CDR3 contains 16 residues. The V gene's germline CDR1 is SGHTA and CDR2 FQGNSA. V was trimmed by 2 bases and J by 4 bases, leaving 17 bases between them. The CDR3 sequence is CASSLWPGLSGETQYF. The CDR3, as DNA: TGTGCCAGCAGCTTATGGCCAGGGTTGTCAGGAGAGACCCAGTACTTC.

The chain combines TRBV27 with TRBJ2-3; D is ambiguous. Per the germline V gene, CDR1 is MNHEY and CDR2 is SMNVEV (reference sequence). V gave up 1 base and J gave up 5 bases, with 16 bases separating them. The CDR3 length is 16 residues. The DNA of the CDR3 is TGTGCCAGCAGTTTATTGATGTCCGCCTCCAGAGATACGCAGTATTTT. Translation gives CASSLLMSASRDTQYF.